This entry describes one T cell receptor beta chain. This entry is derived from a study of blood T cell repertoires in COVID-19. Study summary: PBMCs, B-cell-depleted T cells, or T cells provided the cDNA or gDNA that made up the material.

Germline assignment: CDR1 MGHRA and CDR2 YSYEKL. CDR3 size: 16 residues. Trimming removed 4 bases at V and 4 bases at J, with 19 bases between. Assay: immunoSEQ multiplex PCR; the TCRdb copy retains only in-frame clones and omits some. The sample records more than 130,000 clones, approximately 90% being singletons. The sample was peripheral blood. This TCR was sampled from a woman between 40 and 55 years old with acute or convalescent COVID-19. V gene TRBV4-1 combines with J gene TRBJ2-5; a possible D gene is TRBD1 (6 bases). The CDR3 loop is CASSLGGVKGLETQYF. For the CDR3, the DNA is TGCGCCAGCAGCCTAGGGGGAGTGAAGGGGTTAGAGACCCAGTACTTC.